This is a list of T cell receptor beta chains from one sample in a study of regulatory T cells in long-lasting Graves disease. TCRdb called the multiplex PCR reads again in MiXCR, with one record for every CDR3 protein. The sample contains a few hundred thousand distinct CDR3 sequences, 20% to 25% of which appear only once. Sequences were derived from peripheral blood mononuclear cells (PBMCs), sampled when the disease was refractory, from a patient treated with antithyroid drugs. These receptors were obtained from a female donor with Graves disease. Both conserved end residues are part of each CDR3. The D gene is left open where the match is weak. A clone size is listed for some rows: how often the clone was seen (once, few, many), or a class if it is expanded.

d_gene: TRBD1
abundance: -
v_gene: TRBV18
j_gene: TRBJ1-1
CDR3nt: TGTGCCAGCTCACCACCGTTGGGACAGATGAACACTGAAGCTTTCTTT
CDR3aa: CASSPPLGQMNTEAFF

d_gene: TRBD1
abundance: -
v_gene: TRBV20-1
j_gene: TRBJ2-7
CDR3nt: TGCAGTGCTAGAGAACAGGGGGCTACCTACGAGCAGTACTTC
CDR3aa: CSAREQGATYEQYF

d_gene: -
abundance: -
v_gene: TRBV7-2
j_gene: TRBJ1-6
CDR3nt: TGTGCCAGCAGCTTAGATAAGAATTCACCCCTCCACTTT
CDR3aa: CASSLDKNSPLHF

d_gene: TRBD2
abundance: -
v_gene: TRBV28
j_gene: TRBJ2-2
CDR3nt: TGTGCCAGCAGTAGCGGGAGCCGCGGCACCGGGGAGCTGTTTTTT
CDR3aa: CASSSGSRGTGELFF

d_gene: -
abundance: -
v_gene: TRBV10-3
j_gene: TRBJ1-2
CDR3nt: TGTGCCATCAGTGATGGGGGGGTCAGCAGGCACTATGGCTACACCTTC
CDR3aa: CAISDGGVSRHYGYTF

d_gene: TRBD2
abundance: many
v_gene: TRBV12-3/TRBV12-4
j_gene: TRBJ2-7
CDR3nt: TGTGCCAGCAGCCGCCGGGTTAGCGGGACCGACGAGCAGTACTTC
CDR3aa: CASSRRVSGTDEQYF

d_gene: -
abundance: many
v_gene: TRBV3-1
j_gene: TRBJ2-7
CDR3nt: TGTGCCAGCAGCCAAGCCAAATACTACGAGCAGTACTTC
CDR3aa: CASSQAKYYEQYF

d_gene: -
abundance: many
v_gene: TRBV28
j_gene: TRBJ1-4
CDR3nt: TGTGCCAGCAGTTTTTATTCGGTCTCTTTCGGGGGCGGTGAAAAACTGTTTTTT
CDR3aa: CASSFYSVSFGGGEKLFF

d_gene: TRBD1
abundance: -
v_gene: TRBV20-1
j_gene: TRBJ1-5
CDR3nt: TGCAGTGCTAAAGCGACAGGGGGAGACTATAGCAATCAGCCCCAGCATTTT
CDR3aa: CSAKATGGDYSNQPQHF

d_gene: -
abundance: -
v_gene: TRBV11-2
j_gene: TRBJ2-3
CDR3nt: TGTGCCAGCAGCTCCCCGGGACGCTTCCCTTATTCAGATACGCAGTATTTT
CDR3aa: CASSSPGRFPYSDTQYF

d_gene: -
abundance: few
v_gene: TRBV6-5
j_gene: TRBJ1-6
CDR3nt: TGTGCCAGCAGTTATGGGGGAACTAATTCACCCCTCCACTTT
CDR3aa: CASSYGGTNSPLHF

d_gene: -
abundance: many
v_gene: TRBV11-2
j_gene: TRBJ1-1
CDR3nt: TGTGCCAGCAGCTCAAACGACCTGAACACTGAAGCTTTCTTT
CDR3aa: CASSSNDLNTEAFF

d_gene: -
abundance: -
v_gene: TRBV6-2/TRBV6-3
j_gene: TRBJ2-2
CDR3nt: TGTGCCAGCACGGGGCCGGGGGACACCGGGGAGCTGTTTTTT
CDR3aa: CASTGPGDTGELFF

d_gene: TRBD2
abundance: many
v_gene: TRBV12-3/TRBV12-4
j_gene: TRBJ2-7
CDR3nt: TGTGCCACCACTAGCGGGATTTCCTACGAGCAGTACTTC
CDR3aa: CATTSGISYEQYF

d_gene: -
abundance: many
v_gene: TRBV12-3/TRBV12-4
j_gene: TRBJ2-5
CDR3nt: TGTGCCAGCAGTTTTTCCGGGGCCCAGTACTTC
CDR3aa: CASSFSGAQYF

d_gene: -
abundance: -
v_gene: TRBV7-6
j_gene: TRBJ2-6
CDR3nt: TGTGCCAGCAGCACTAGGCCGGGGAGCTCTGGGGCCAACGTCCTGACTTTC
CDR3aa: CASSTRPGSSGANVLTF

d_gene: -
abundance: few
v_gene: TRBV30
j_gene: TRBJ2-1
CDR3nt: TGTGCCTGGAGTGGACGACCGACGACCTACAATGAGCAGTTCTTC
CDR3aa: CAWSGRPTTYNEQFF

d_gene: TRBD2
abundance: few
v_gene: TRBV6-1
j_gene: TRBJ2-1
CDR3nt: TGTGCCAGCAAACCTAGCGGGAGGGAGGCTTGGAATGAGCAGTTCTTC
CDR3aa: CASKPSGREAWNEQFF

d_gene: -
abundance: -
v_gene: TRBV4-3
j_gene: TRBJ2-7
CDR3nt: TGCGCCAGCAGCCAAGATTCCAATTCCTACGAGCAGTACTTC
CDR3aa: CASSQDSNSYEQYF

d_gene: -
abundance: few
v_gene: TRBV7-2
j_gene: TRBJ2-2
CDR3nt: TGTGCCAGCACCACCCAGAGGTACGGGGTATCGAACACCGGGGAGCTGTTTTTT
CDR3aa: CASTTQRYGVSNTGELFF

d_gene: TRBD1
abundance: -
v_gene: TRBV20-1
j_gene: TRBJ2-1
CDR3nt: TGCAGTGCTAGAGGAGCGCGGTGGGACAGAGTCTACAATGAGCAGTTCTTC
CDR3aa: CSARGARWDRVYNEQFF

d_gene: -
abundance: -
v_gene: TRBV6-2/TRBV6-3
j_gene: TRBJ2-5
CDR3nt: TGTGCCAGCAGTATGGACTGGGAAGAGACCCAGTACTTC
CDR3aa: CASSMDWEETQYF

d_gene: TRBD2
abundance: -
v_gene: TRBV30
j_gene: TRBJ2-7
CDR3nt: TGTGCCTGGAGACTAGCGGGCTCCTACGAGCAGTACTTC
CDR3aa: CAWRLAGSYEQYF

d_gene: -
abundance: few
v_gene: TRBV5-1
j_gene: TRBJ2-2
CDR3nt: TGCGCCTCGTCCTCAAGCGCGAACACCGGGGAGCTGTTTTTT
CDR3aa: CASSSSANTGELFF

d_gene: TRBD2
abundance: -
v_gene: TRBV30
j_gene: TRBJ2-7
CDR3nt: TGTGCCTGGGGGACTAGCGGGAGAAGCTACGAGCAGTACTTC
CDR3aa: CAWGTSGRSYEQYF

d_gene: TRBD1
abundance: many
v_gene: TRBV12-3/TRBV12-4
j_gene: TRBJ1-2
CDR3nt: TGTGCCAGCAGCCCAACAGGGGCGGACTATGGCTACACCTTC
CDR3aa: CASSPTGADYGYTF

d_gene: -
abundance: many
v_gene: TRBV3-1
j_gene: TRBJ2-5
CDR3nt: TGTGCCAGCAGCCAAGGGAAGTCCCAGTACTTC
CDR3aa: CASSQGKSQYF

d_gene: TRBD1
abundance: few
v_gene: TRBV24-1
j_gene: TRBJ2-7
CDR3nt: TGTGCCACCAGTGGTCCAGACAGGGGGCTTTCCTCCTACGAGCAGTACTTC
CDR3aa: CATSGPDRGLSSYEQYF

d_gene: TRBD2
abundance: few
v_gene: TRBV20-1
j_gene: TRBJ2-5
CDR3nt: TGCAGTGCTAGACCGCGCTCGGGGGGGCGGTTTTTGACCCAGTACTTC
CDR3aa: CSARPRSGGRFLTQYF

d_gene: TRBD2
abundance: many
v_gene: TRBV27
j_gene: TRBJ2-7
CDR3nt: TGTGCCAGCAGTCCCACTAGCGGCCACGGCTACGAGCAGTACTTC
CDR3aa: CASSPTSGHGYEQYF

d_gene: -
abundance: few
v_gene: TRBV10-3
j_gene: TRBJ1-1
CDR3nt: TGTGCCAGTAATAACGTGGGGGCCGAAGCTTTCTTT
CDR3aa: CASNNVGAEAFF

d_gene: -
abundance: -
v_gene: TRBV29-1
j_gene: TRBJ2-5
CDR3nt: TGCAGCGTTGAATCCGGGTCCTCCCAAGAGACCCAGTACTTC
CDR3aa: CSVESGSSQETQYF

d_gene: -
abundance: few
v_gene: TRBV5-1
j_gene: TRBJ1-1
CDR3nt: TGCGCCAGCAGCTTGACCATCCCGGCGAACACTGAAGCTTTCTTT
CDR3aa: CASSLTIPANTEAFF

d_gene: -
abundance: -
v_gene: TRBV7-2
j_gene: TRBJ2-6
CDR3nt: TGTGCCAGCAGCCCCCCTGGTAAGGGAAGTGGGGCCAACGTCCTGACTTTC
CDR3aa: CASSPPGKGSGANVLTF

d_gene: TRBD1
abundance: -
v_gene: TRBV7-9
j_gene: TRBJ1-6
CDR3nt: TGTGCCAGCAGCCGCTCCACCGACAGGGGCCTCGGCCCAATTTCACCCCTCCACTTT
CDR3aa: CASSRSTDRGLGPISPLHF

d_gene: -
abundance: -
v_gene: TRBV5-1
j_gene: TRBJ2-7
CDR3nt: TGCGCCAGCAGCTCACTGACGGGGAGCTCCTACGAGCAGTACTTC
CDR3aa: CASSSLTGSSYEQYF

d_gene: TRBD1
abundance: few
v_gene: TRBV19
j_gene: TRBJ2-7
CDR3nt: TGTGCCAGTAGTATGGCGGACAGGGGATACGAGCAGTACTTC
CDR3aa: CASSMADRGYEQYF

d_gene: -
abundance: -
v_gene: TRBV6-1
j_gene: TRBJ1-2
CDR3nt: TGTGCCAGCAGTGAATCCGGGCTCTATGGCTACACCTTC
CDR3aa: CASSESGLYGYTF

d_gene: TRBD2
abundance: -
v_gene: TRBV9
j_gene: TRBJ2-5
CDR3nt: TGTGCCAGCAGTAAGGAAGTGGGACTAGCGGAGACCCAGTACTTC
CDR3aa: CASSKEVGLAETQYF

d_gene: -
abundance: -
v_gene: TRBV6-1
j_gene: TRBJ1-2
CDR3nt: TGTGCCAGCAGTCACCACGATAACTATGGCTACACCTTC
CDR3aa: CASSHHDNYGYTF

d_gene: -
abundance: -
v_gene: TRBV7-2
j_gene: TRBJ2-5
CDR3nt: TGTGCCAGCAGCGGACGTGGTACCCAGTACTTC
CDR3aa: CASSGRGTQYF

d_gene: TRBD1
abundance: many
v_gene: TRBV28
j_gene: TRBJ1-6
CDR3nt: TGTGCCAGCAGTTTATGGGAAGGCAGGGGGGATTCACCCCTCCACTTT
CDR3aa: CASSLWEGRGDSPLHF

d_gene: -
abundance: many
v_gene: TRBV6-5
j_gene: TRBJ1-4
CDR3nt: TGTGCCAGCAGTCACTCAGAGGGCAATGAAAAACTGTTTTTT
CDR3aa: CASSHSEGNEKLFF

d_gene: -
abundance: few
v_gene: TRBV18
j_gene: TRBJ1-1
CDR3nt: TGTGCCAGCTCATCCTCCGGAGACACTGAAGCTTTCTTT
CDR3aa: CASSSSGDTEAFF

d_gene: -
abundance: many
v_gene: TRBV28
j_gene: TRBJ2-5
CDR3nt: TGTGCCAGCAGCGCGGCAGGGTGGGAGACCCAGTACTTC
CDR3aa: CASSAAGWETQYF

d_gene: -
abundance: many
v_gene: TRBV2
j_gene: TRBJ1-1
CDR3nt: TGTGCCAGCAGTGAATTACAGGGAATCACTGAAGCTTTCTTT
CDR3aa: CASSELQGITEAFF

d_gene: -
abundance: many
v_gene: TRBV20-1
j_gene: TRBJ2-5
CDR3nt: TGCAGTGCTAGAGGGAGGGAGACCCAGTACTTC
CDR3aa: CSARGRETQYF

d_gene: -
abundance: -
v_gene: TRBV7-9
j_gene: TRBJ2-2
CDR3nt: TGTGCCAGCAGGTATCCAGCCGGGGAGCTGTTTTTT
CDR3aa: CASRYPAGELFF

d_gene: TRBD1
abundance: few
v_gene: TRBV29-1
j_gene: TRBJ2-2
CDR3nt: TGCAGCGTTGAAGATGGACGGGACAGGGGGCGCAGGGCCGGGGAGCTGTTTTTT
CDR3aa: CSVEDGRDRGRRAGELFF

d_gene: -
abundance: -
v_gene: TRBV4-3
j_gene: TRBJ2-7
CDR3nt: TGCGCCAGCAGCCGAGACTGGGGGGGCGAGGGGCAGTACTTC
CDR3aa: CASSRDWGGEGQYF

d_gene: -
abundance: few
v_gene: TRBV6-1
j_gene: TRBJ1-6
CDR3nt: TGTGCCAGCGGCCGGGGGGAAGGGCCCCTTAACCACTATAATTCACCCCTCCACTTT
CDR3aa: CASGRGEGPLNHYNSPLHF

d_gene: TRBD1
abundance: -
v_gene: TRBV20-1
j_gene: TRBJ1-2
CDR3nt: TGCAGTGCTACCTCGACAGGGGGCAACTATGGCTACACCTTC
CDR3aa: CSATSTGGNYGYTF

d_gene: -
abundance: many
v_gene: TRBV7-2
j_gene: TRBJ2-5
CDR3nt: TGTGCCAGCAGCTCCAGGTTGGAGACCCAGTACTTC
CDR3aa: CASSSRLETQYF

d_gene: -
abundance: many
v_gene: TRBV28
j_gene: TRBJ1-4
CDR3nt: TGTGCCAGCAGTTCCCCGGGACCGCCGAATGAAAAACTGTTTTTT
CDR3aa: CASSSPGPPNEKLFF